Listed below are T cell receptor beta chains from one sample, sequenced in a study of shared clonotypes between healthy human individuals. The data were produced by immunoSEQ multiplex PCR, yet TCRdb's version contains in-frame clones alone and is incomplete. The table records around 2,000,000 clones, approximately 94% of them present only once. What was sequenced was naive CD8+ T cells sorted from blood. These receptors all stem from a man between 18 and 29 years old in good health. Both conserved end residues are part of each CDR3. A D gene is named only where the DNA matches it firmly. Clone size is stated in some rows and not others, as once, few, many or a class when expanded.

d_call	clone_size	v_call	j_call	cdr3_nt	cdr3_aa
NA	NA	TRBV27	TRBJ2-7	TGTGCCAGCAGTTTAGGTAGTAGATACGAGCAGTACTTC	CASSLGSRYEQYF
NA	NA	TRBV5-4	TRBJ1-1	TGTGCCAGCAGCTTGGGAAGGGCGAACACTGAAGCTTTCTTT	CASSLGRANTEAFF
NA	once	TRBV11-2	TRBJ1-5	TGTGCCAGCAGCTCCCGACCCGGTGGAGCCCAAGGGGATCAGCCCCAGCATTTT	CASSSRPGGAQGDQPQHF
NA	NA	TRBV27	TRBJ2-5	TGTGCCAGCAGTTTATTCCCTTTGGGGGAGACCCAGTACTTC	CASSLFPLGETQYF
NA	NA	TRBV7-2	TRBJ2-7	TGTGCCAGCAGCCCCCAGGGGTTCCCCCCCTACGAGCAGTACTTC	CASSPQGFPPYEQYF
NA	NA	TRBV30	TRBJ2-7	TGTGCCTGGAGTCTAGGGGGCGAGCAGTACTTC	CAWSLGGEQYF
NA	NA	TRBV30	TRBJ2-1	TGTGCCTGGAGCGCCGGGACTTCCTACAATGAGCAGTTCTTC	CAWSAGTSYNEQFF
NA	NA	TRBV29-1	TRBJ2-3	TGCAGCGGTGGGGGCGATGCTGGGGGCCGGGTAGATACGCAGTATTTT	CSGGGDAGGRVDTQYF
NA	NA	TRBV15	TRBJ2-7	TGTGCCACCAGCAGAGATGCCTGGACAGAGATTTACGAGCAGTACTTC	CATSRDAWTEIYEQYF
NA	once	TRBV2	TRBJ2-3	TGTGCCAGCAGTGAAGTTAGCAGCACAGATACGCAGTATTTT	CASSEVSSTDTQYF
NA	NA	TRBV29-1	TRBJ1-1	TGCAGCGTCCACGTAGGAGGGGTTTTGTCTGAAGCTTTCTTT	CSVHVGGVLSEAFF
NA	NA	TRBV30	TRBJ2-3	TGTGCCTGGAGGGTAACCCAGGGGCGTGCAGATACGCAGTATTTT	CAWRVTQGRADTQYF
NA	NA	TRBV5-6	TRBJ1-2	TGTGCCAGCAGTATATCATCTCACGACCCACGGACCGGCTACACCTTC	CASSISSHDPRTGYTF
NA	NA	TRBV30	TRBJ1-6	TGTGCCTGGAGTGTAGAATCGAGCTCCTATAATTCACCCCTCCACTTT	CAWSVESSSYNSPLHF
NA	once	TRBV13	TRBJ2-3	TGTGCCAGCAGCCCGGTCATGGCCACAGATACGCAGTATTTT	CASSPVMATDTQYF
NA	NA	TRBV4-1	TRBJ1-1	TGCGCCAGCAGCCGATTAAAAGGTCTGAACACTGAAGCTTTCTTT	CASSRLKGLNTEAFF
NA	NA	TRBV6-5	TRBJ2-2	TGTGCCAGCAGCCCAGCGAACACCGGGGAGCTGTTTTTT	CASSPANTGELFF
TRBD1	NA	TRBV6-1	TRBJ2-3	TGTGCCAGCAGTGTCGGACAGGGGGCATTGGATACGCAGTATTTT	CASSVGQGALDTQYF
TRBD2	NA	TRBV4-2	TRBJ2-5	TGTGCCAGCAGCCTAGCCTCTGGACTAGACCAAGAGACCCAGTACTTC	CASSLASGLDQETQYF
NA	NA	TRBV6-6	TRBJ2-7	TGTGCCAGCAGTTACGCGGGGCCGGACTACGAGCAGTACTTC	CASSYAGPDYEQYF
NA	NA	TRBV19	TRBJ1-2	TGTGCCAGTAGTATCCTACAATGGGGTGGCTACACCTTC	CASSILQWGGYTF
NA	NA	TRBV4-1	TRBJ1-1	TGCGCCAGCAGCCAAGCGAAGGGGATGAACACTGAAGCTTTCTTT	CASSQAKGMNTEAFF
NA	NA	TRBV7-2	TRBJ1-4	TGTGCCAGCAGCTTAAATGAAGAAGGGGAATTGGAAAAACTGTTTTTT	CASSLNEEGELEKLFF
TRBD1	NA	TRBV5-1	TRBJ1-1	TGCGCCAGCAGCCTGACAGGGGGCACTGAAGCTTTCTTT	CASSLTGGTEAFF
NA	once	TRBV11-2	TRBJ2-1	TGTGCCAGCAGCCTGGGGACTCCTGAGCAGTTCTTC	CASSLGTPEQFF
TRBD1	once	TRBV27	TRBJ2-7	TGTGCCAGCAGTCTCGGACAGGGGGCCTCCTACGAGCAGTACTTC	CASSLGQGASYEQYF
TRBD2	NA	TRBV19	TRBJ2-7	TGTGCCAGTAGTGCCCAGGGGACTAGCGGAACCTACGAGCAGTACTTC	CASSAQGTSGTYEQYF